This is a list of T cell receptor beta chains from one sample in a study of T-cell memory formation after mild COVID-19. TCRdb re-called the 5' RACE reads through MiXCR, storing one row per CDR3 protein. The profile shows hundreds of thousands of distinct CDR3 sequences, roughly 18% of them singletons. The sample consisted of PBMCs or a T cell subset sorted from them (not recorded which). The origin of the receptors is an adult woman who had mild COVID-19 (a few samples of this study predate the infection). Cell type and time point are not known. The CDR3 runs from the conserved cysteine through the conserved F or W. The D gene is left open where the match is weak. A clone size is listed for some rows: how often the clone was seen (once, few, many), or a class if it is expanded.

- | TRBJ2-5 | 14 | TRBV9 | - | CASSVAPRTETQYF | TGTGCCAGCAGCGTAGCCCCTAGGACCGAGACCCAGTACTTC
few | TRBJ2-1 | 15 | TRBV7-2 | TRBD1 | CASSFGQGLGNEQFF | TGTGCCAGCAGCTTCGGACAGGGATTAGGGAATGAGCAGTTCTTC
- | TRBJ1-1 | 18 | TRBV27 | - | CASSSGFRETIMNTEAFF | TGTGCCAGCAGTTCGGGGTTTCGGGAGACTATCATGAACACTGAAGCTTTCTTT
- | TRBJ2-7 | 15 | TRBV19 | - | CASSSGRTLTYEQYF | TGTGCCAGTAGCAGCGGACGGACCCTTACCTACGAGCAGTACTTC
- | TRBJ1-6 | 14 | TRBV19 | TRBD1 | CASSFGTGHSPLHF | TGTGCCAGTAGTTTCGGGACAGGGCATTCACCCCTCCACTTT
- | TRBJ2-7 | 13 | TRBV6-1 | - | CASSREASYEQYF | TGTGCCAGCAGCCGGGAAGCCTCCTACGAGCAGTACTTC
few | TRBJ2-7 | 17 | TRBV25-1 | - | CASSDDEYGTTIYEQYF | TGTGCCAGCAGTGACGATGAATACGGGACAACCATCTACGAGCAGTACTTC
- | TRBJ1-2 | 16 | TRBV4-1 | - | CASSQAPPTGRFGYTF | TGCGCCAGCAGCCAAGCCCCCCCCACAGGGAGATTCGGCTACACCTTC
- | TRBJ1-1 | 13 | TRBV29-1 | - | CSVEPTGYTEAFF | TGCAGCGTTGAGCCCACAGGATACACTGAAGCTTTCTTT
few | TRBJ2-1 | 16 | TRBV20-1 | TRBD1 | CSATSAHRGPYNEQFF | TGCAGTGCAACCTCCGCTCACAGGGGGCCCTACAATGAGCAGTTCTTC
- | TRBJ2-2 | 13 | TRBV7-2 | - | CASSLENPGELFF | TGTGCCAGCAGCTTAGAAAATCCCGGGGAGCTGTTTTTT
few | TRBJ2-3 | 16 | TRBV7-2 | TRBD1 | CASSFRRQGITDTQYF | TGTGCCAGCAGCTTTAGGAGACAGGGCATCACAGATACGCAGTATTTT
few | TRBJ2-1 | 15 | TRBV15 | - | CATSRGLDSYNEQFF | TGTGCCACCAGCAGAGGACTAGACTCCTACAATGAGCAGTTCTTC
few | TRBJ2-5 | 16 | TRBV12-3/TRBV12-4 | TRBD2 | CASSSATAGGPETQYF | TGTGCCAGCAGTTCGGCGACAGCGGGGGGGCCGGAGACCCAGTACTTC
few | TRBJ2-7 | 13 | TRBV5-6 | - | CASSRDTSYEQYF | TGTGCCAGCAGTCGGGACACTTCCTACGAGCAGTACTTC
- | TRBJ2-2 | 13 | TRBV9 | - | CSSSVDYTGELFF | TGTTCCAGCAGCGTAGACTACACCGGGGAGCTGTTTTTT
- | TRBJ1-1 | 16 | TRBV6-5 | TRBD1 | CASRPRQGIRDTEAFF | TGTGCCAGCAGACCCAGACAGGGGATAAGGGACACTGAAGCTTTCTTT
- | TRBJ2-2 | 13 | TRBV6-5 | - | CASSYRTTGELFF | TGTGCCAGCAGTTACCGTACGACCGGGGAGCTGTTTTTT
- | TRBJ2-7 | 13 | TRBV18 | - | CASSPDAPREQYF | TGTGCCAGCTCACCCGACGCCCCCCGGGAGCAGTACTTC
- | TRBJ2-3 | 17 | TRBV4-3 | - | CASSQDGIGPIADTQYF | TGCGCCAGCAGCCAAGATGGTATAGGGCCGATTGCAGATACGCAGTATTTT
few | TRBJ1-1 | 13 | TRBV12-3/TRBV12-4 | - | CASSRPGATEAFF | TGTGCCAGCAGTCGTCCGGGGGCCACTGAAGCTTTCTTT
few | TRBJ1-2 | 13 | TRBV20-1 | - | CSAPLAGSYGYTF | TGCAGTGCACCCTTAGCCGGGAGCTATGGCTACACCTTC
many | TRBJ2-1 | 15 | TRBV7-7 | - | CASSPREGSYNEQFF | TGTGCTAGCAGCCCGCGGGAAGGCTCCTACAATGAGCAGTTCTTC
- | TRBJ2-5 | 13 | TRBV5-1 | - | CASARGLGETQYF | TGCGCCAGCGCTCGGGGGCTCGGAGAGACCCAGTACTTC
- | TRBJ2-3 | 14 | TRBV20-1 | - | CSARDSRSADTQYF | TGCAGTGCTAGAGATTCCAGGTCCGCAGATACGCAGTATTTT
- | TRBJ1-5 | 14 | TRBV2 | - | CASSADLSNQPQHF | TGTGCCAGCAGTGCTGATCTTAGCAATCAGCCCCAGCATTTT
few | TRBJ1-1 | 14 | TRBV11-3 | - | CASAEGTPPFEAFF | TGTGCCAGCGCTGAAGGGACACCACCTTTTGAAGCTTTCTTT
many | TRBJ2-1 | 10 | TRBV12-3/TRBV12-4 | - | CASSFNEQFF | TGTGCCAGCAGCTTTAATGAGCAGTTCTTC
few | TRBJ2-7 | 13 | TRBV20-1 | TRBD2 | CSARREGGYEQYF | TGCAGTGCTAGACGGGAGGGAGGGTACGAGCAGTACTTC
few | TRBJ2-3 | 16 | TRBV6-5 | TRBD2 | CASRALAGAITDTQYF | TGTGCCAGCAGGGCCTTAGCGGGGGCGATCACAGATACGCAGTATTTT
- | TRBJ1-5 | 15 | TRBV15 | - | CATSRDQERVSRRVF | TGTGCCACCAGCAGAGATCAAGAGAGGGTTTCCCGGAGAGTTTTT
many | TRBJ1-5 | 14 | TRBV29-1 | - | CSVELKGVGQPQHF | TGCAGCGTTGAATTAAAGGGTGTTGGGCAGCCCCAGCATTTT
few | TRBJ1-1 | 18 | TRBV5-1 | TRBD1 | CASSQSPGTGGSNTEAFF | TGCGCCAGCAGCCAATCTCCCGGGACAGGGGGCTCGAACACTGAAGCTTTCTTT
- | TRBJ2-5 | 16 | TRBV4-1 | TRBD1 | CASSHGPGTGLETQYF | TGCGCCAGCAGCCATGGGCCGGGGACAGGGTTGGAGACCCAGTACTTC
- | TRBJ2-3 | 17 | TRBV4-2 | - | CASSQDFLRGVGDTQYF | TGTGCCAGCAGCCAAGACTTCCTGAGAGGGGTTGGAGATACGCAGTATTTT
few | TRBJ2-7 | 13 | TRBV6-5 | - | CASSYGKTYEQYF | TGTGCCAGCAGTTACGGGAAAACCTACGAGCAGTACTTC
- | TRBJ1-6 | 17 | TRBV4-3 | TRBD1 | CASSQVPGGNGNSPLHF | TGCGCCAGCAGCCAGGTCCCAGGGGGAAATGGTAATTCACCCCTCCACTTT
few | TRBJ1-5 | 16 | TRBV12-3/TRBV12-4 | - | CASSLLSETLNQPQHF | TGTGCCAGCAGTTTACTTTCGGAGACACTTAATCAGCCCCAGCATTTT
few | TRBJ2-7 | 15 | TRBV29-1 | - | CSVESIGTGSYEQYF | TGCAGCGTCGAGTCTATCGGGACGGGCTCCTACGAGCAGTACTTC
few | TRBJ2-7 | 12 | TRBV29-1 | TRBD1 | CSARQGSYEQYF | TGCAGCGCCCGACAGGGTTCCTACGAGCAGTACTTC
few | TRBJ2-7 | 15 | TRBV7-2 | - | CASSLEADDYYEQYF | TGTGCCAGCAGCTTAGAGGCCGACGACTACTACGAGCAGTACTTC
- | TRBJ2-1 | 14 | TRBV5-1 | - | CASNYRELYNEQFF | TGCGCCAGCAACTACAGGGAGCTCTACAATGAGCAGTTCTTC
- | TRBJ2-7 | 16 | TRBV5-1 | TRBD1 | CASSLAGGQGVYEQYF | TGCGCCAGCAGCTTGGCCGGGGGACAGGGTGTCTACGAGCAGTACTTC